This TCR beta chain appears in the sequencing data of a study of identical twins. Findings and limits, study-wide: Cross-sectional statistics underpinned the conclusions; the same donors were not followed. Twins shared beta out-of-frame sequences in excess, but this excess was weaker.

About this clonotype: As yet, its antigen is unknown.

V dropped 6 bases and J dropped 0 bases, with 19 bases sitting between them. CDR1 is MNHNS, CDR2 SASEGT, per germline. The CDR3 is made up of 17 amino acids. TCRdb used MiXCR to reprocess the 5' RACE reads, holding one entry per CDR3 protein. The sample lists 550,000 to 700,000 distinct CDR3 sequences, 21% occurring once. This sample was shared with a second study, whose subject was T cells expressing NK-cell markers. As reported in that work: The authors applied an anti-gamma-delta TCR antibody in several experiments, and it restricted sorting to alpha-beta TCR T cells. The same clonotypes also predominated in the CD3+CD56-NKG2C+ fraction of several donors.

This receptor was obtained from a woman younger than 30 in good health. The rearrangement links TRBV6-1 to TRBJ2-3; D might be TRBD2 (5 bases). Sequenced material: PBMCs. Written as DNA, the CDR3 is TGTGCCAGCAGCAACGTCGCTCCGGGATCTAGCACAGATACGCAGTATTTT. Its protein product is CASSNVAPGSSTDTQYF.